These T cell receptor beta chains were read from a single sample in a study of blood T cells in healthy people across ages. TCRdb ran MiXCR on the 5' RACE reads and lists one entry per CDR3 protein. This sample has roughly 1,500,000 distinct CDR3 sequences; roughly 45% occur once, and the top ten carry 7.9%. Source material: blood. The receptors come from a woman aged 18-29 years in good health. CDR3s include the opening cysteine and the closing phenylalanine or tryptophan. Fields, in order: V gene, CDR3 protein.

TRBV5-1	CASIPMGNTEAFF
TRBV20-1	CSARDRGDSPLHF
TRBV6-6	CASSYLEEVTQYF
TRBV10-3	CAISGLTSGPYNEQFF
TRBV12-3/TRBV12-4	CASSQGASYNSPLHF
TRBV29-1	CSVTGTKETQYF
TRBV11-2	CASSLERQGGPETQYF
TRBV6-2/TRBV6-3	CASSYGEGLNQPQHF
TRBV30	CAWSLLMNTEAFF
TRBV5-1	CASSLGLAGVEEQYF
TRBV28	CASSAAPGQGARQYF
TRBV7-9	CASSFFQGNTEAFF
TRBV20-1	CSARDSHSGGSYEQYF
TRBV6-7	CASSYPSTRGASGVQETQYF
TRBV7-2	CASSSVAGVAYNEQFF
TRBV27	CATTYQETQYF
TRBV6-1	CASSLTGTGSGYGYTF
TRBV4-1	CASSQETTPGQGDYGYTF
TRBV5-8	CASSSLPGSDNEQFF
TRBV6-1	CASSERSRGHGYTF
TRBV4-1	CASSQAGGSLYEQYF
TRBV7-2	CASSPHSGSYETQYF
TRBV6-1	CASSLAVSGSFEQYF
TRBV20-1	CSARDRGRESTDTQYF
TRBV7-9	CASSFSPKLGTEAFF
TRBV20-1	CSASDSQVGEQFF
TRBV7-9	CATPRGGDWLFF
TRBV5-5	CASSPYGQADTQYF
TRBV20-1	CSARVASGQGYYEQYF
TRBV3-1	CASSQTGSIPQETQFF
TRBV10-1	CASSEGRNSYGYTF
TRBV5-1	CASSPEQGPGTQYF
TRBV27	CASTGASSPLHF
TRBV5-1	CASSLAGTTQETQYF
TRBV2	CASRSQGWEQYF
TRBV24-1	CATLGQPRTKNIQYF
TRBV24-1	CATSGVGSQETQYF
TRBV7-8	CASSQRQGGFVRPGSGAEAFF
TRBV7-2	CASSLAGGGYTYEQYF
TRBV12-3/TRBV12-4	CASSSGDAVNEQFF
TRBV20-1	CSARGGLAGTSGSSGQFF
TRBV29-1	CSVEQESTDTQYF
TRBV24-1	CATSLGAGYGYTF
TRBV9	CASSVDPGSYNEQFF
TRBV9	CASSVALQTYEQYF
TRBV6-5	CASTRLAGGLGNEQFF
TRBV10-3	CAISEGGGKYEQYF